This paragraph reports one T cell receptor beta chain. As yet, its antigen is unknown. The data are from a study of T cell clonotyping in hematopoietic cell transplantation. This CDR3 has 14 amino acids. Germline CDR1 is SQVTM and CDR2 is ANQGSEA. Trimming removed 4 bases at V and 2 bases at J, with 11 bases between. Study results and caveats: After transplant, recipient diversity fell while pathologically expanded clonotypes grew through day 180.

TCRdb's table, derived via immunoSEQ multiplex PCR, lists solely in-frame clones and lacks some. The table records roughly 10,000 clones, nearly 98% of them present only once. The gene calls are TRBV29-1 and TRBJ2-2, with D perhaps TRBD1 (6 bases). The starting material was peripheral blood mononuclear cells, obtained 100 days after allogeneic stem cell transplant. This clonotype originated in a male patient aged 55 to 70 who had an allogeneic stem cell transplant from a related donor, so the T cells may come from the graft donor. Some clones in this sample may be carry-over from other donors' samples. Here the CDR3 reads CSVVGGANTGELFF. In DNA form, the CDR3 reads TGCAGCGTTGTAGGGGGTGCCAACACCGGGGAGCTGTTTTTT.